This entry describes one T cell receptor (beta chain). The data derive from a study of shared clonotypes between healthy human individuals. Sequencing used immunoSEQ multiplex PCR; TCRdb keeps in-frame clones, though not all of them. Of over 2 million clones in the sample, under 95% were seen once. The germline V and J ends were trimmed by 10 bases and 6 bases, with 19 bases remaining between them. CDR1 and CDR2 from the germline V gene are SNHLY and FYNNEI. This CDR3 is built from 14 residues. The sequencing input was naive CD4+ T cells from PBMCs. Subset: CD45RA+ positively selected. V gene TRBV2 combines with J gene TRBJ1-3; D is unresolved. The TCR sequence derives from a man younger than 30 in good health. Some clones in this sample may be carry-over from other donors' samples. The CDR3 DNA is TGTGCCACCTTCGGACCGCAGAATTTAAACACCATATATTTT. Protein product: CATFGPQNLNTIYF.